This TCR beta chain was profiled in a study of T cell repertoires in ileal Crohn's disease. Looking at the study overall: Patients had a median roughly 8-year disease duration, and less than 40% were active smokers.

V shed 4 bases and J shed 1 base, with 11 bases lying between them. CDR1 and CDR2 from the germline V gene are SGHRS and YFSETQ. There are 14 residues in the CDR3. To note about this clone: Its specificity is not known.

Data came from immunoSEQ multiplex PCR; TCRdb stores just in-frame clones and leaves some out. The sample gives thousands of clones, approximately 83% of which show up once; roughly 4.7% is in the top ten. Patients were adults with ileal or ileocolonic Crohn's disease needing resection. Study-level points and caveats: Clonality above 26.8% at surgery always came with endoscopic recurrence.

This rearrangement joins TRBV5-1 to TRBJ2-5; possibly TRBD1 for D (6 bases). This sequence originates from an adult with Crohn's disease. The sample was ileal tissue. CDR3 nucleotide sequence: TGCGCCAGCAGCCCCCGGGACACCCAAGAGACCCAGTACTTC. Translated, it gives CASSPRDTQETQYF.